This T cell receptor (beta chain) was sequenced during a study of T-cell memory formation after mild COVID-19. Study results and limitations: Clones that got smaller from day 15 to 85 had even CD4/CD8, while clones growing later tipped toward CD4+.

This clonotype was detected many times. Its antigen is unidentified. TCRdb analysed the 5' RACE reads with MiXCR anew, one entry per CDR3 protein. Here the sample spans 300,000 to 350,000 distinct CDR3 sequences, around an eighth being singletons. Per germline, CDR1 MGHRA and CDR2 YSYEKL. The CDR3 loop spans 16 amino acids. V was pared by 4 bases and J by 0 bases, with 10 bases between. The source of this sequence is a man between 18 and 35 years old who had mild COVID-19 (a few samples of this study predate the infection). Cell type and time point are not known. Sequenced input: PBMCs or a T cell subset sorted from them (not recorded which). The chain is built from TRBV4-1 and TRBJ1-6, with D unresolved. The CDR3 sequence: CASSRDGGSYNSPLHF. The CDR3 DNA follows: TGCGCCAGCAGCCGAGACGGCGGCTCCTATAATTCACCCCTCCACTTT.